This T cell receptor beta chain was sequenced during a study of graft-versus-host responses after intestinal transplantation. Background on the study: Recipients got multivisceral, liver-intestinal, or isolated intestinal transplants. Tacrolimus and steroids were given for 3 to 4 years to all recipients after anti-thymocyte globulin induction.

Sequencing was performed with immunoSEQ multiplex PCR; in TCRdb, only in-frame clones are kept and a portion is missing. Of 37,000 or so clones listed, roughly nine tenths are singletons. This clone was recorded once. Processing was applied to graft tissue in order to liberate intraepithelial and lamina propria lymphocytes. The TCR comes from a human patient who received an intestinal transplant, so some T cells may come from the graft donor. This material consisted of ileum tissue, taken approximately 200 days after intestinal transplant.

CDR3 region: CASSVGGGSSYEQYF. The CDR3 DNA sequence: TGTGCCAGCAGTGTTGGCGGAGGCAGCTCCTACGAGCAGTACTTC. V is TRBV25-1 and J is TRBJ2-7; D is possibly TRBD2 (5 bases). Germline CDR1 and CDR2: MGHDK and SYGVNS. This CDR3 region has 15 residues. V was trimmed by 4 bases and J by 0 bases, leaving 13 bases between them.